The rows below give T cell receptor beta chains drawn from one sample of a study of T cell repertoires in cytomegalovirus infection. Via MiXCR, TCRdb re-called the reads, giving one row per CDR3 protein. The data hold 300,000 to 450,000 distinct CDR3 sequences, with 15% to 20% observed a single time. The material sequenced was PBMCs. Receptors were obtained from a human donor in good health (CMV status not recorded). Some clones in this sample may be carry-over from other donors' samples. CDR3s include the opening cysteine and the closing phenylalanine or tryptophan. D genes are given only for firm matches. Rows give clone size only sometimes, using once, few, many, or a class for an expanded clone.

d_call,v_call,j_call,clone_size,cdr3_aa,cdr3_nt
-,TRBV4-3,TRBJ2-3,few,CASSHSTTVVGDTQYF,TGCGCCAGCAGCCACTCGACGACAGTGGTGGGGGATACGCAGTATTTT
-,TRBV6-5,TRBJ2-5,few,CASSYPTMGKLQETQYF,TGTGCCAGCAGTTACCCGACCATGGGCAAGCTCCAAGAGACCCAGTACTTC
-,TRBV10-3,TRBJ1-3,few,CAISEMGQGLNTIYF,TGTGCCATCAGTGAAATGGGCCAGGGATTAAACACCATATATTTT
TRBD1,TRBV7-2,TRBJ1-5,many,CASSSELGQGKHF,TGTGCCAGCAGCTCCGAGCTGGGACAGGGCAAGCATTTT
TRBD2,TRBV12-3/TRBV12-4,TRBJ2-2,many,CASSQGASGAGELFF,TGTGCCAGCAGTCAAGGGGCTAGCGGGGCCGGGGAGCTGTTTTTT
-,TRBV7-2,TRBJ2-1,many,CASSQGGPRILNEQFF,TGTGCCAGCAGCCAGGGGGGTCCTCGGATCCTCAATGAGCAGTTCTTC
TRBD2,TRBV29-1,TRBJ2-3,few,CSVPGLAMGTDTQYF,TGCAGCGTCCCCGGACTAGCGATGGGCACAGATACGCAGTATTTT
TRBD2,TRBV24-1,TRBJ2-1,few,CATSDSTSGRNNEQFF,TGTGCCACCAGTGATTCGACTAGCGGGAGGAACAATGAGCAGTTCTTC
-,TRBV6-5,TRBJ2-5,many,CASSYSGFDGQETQYF,TGTGCCAGCAGTTACTCAGGGTTTGACGGCCAAGAGACCCAGTACTTC
-,TRBV11-2,TRBJ2-7,-,CASSLQGRPYEQYF,TGTGCCAGCAGCTTACAGGGGCGGCCCTACGAGCAGTACTTC
-,TRBV10-3,TRBJ2-5,few,CAIRGRDSNEETQYF,TGTGCCATCAGGGGCCGGGACTCCAATGAAGAGACCCAGTACTTC
TRBD2,TRBV4-3,TRBJ2-2,few,CASSQLAGVPGELFF,TGCGCCAGCAGCCAATTAGCGGGAGTTCCCGGGGAGCTGTTTTTT
-,TRBV7-2,TRBJ1-2,many,CASSPQGHVSYGYTF,TGTGCCAGCAGCCCCCAAGGGCACGTTAGCTATGGCTACACCTTC
-,TRBV23-1,TRBJ2-3,few,CASSQSVDEGVIDTQYF,TGCGCCAGCAGTCAATCGGTAGACGAGGGGGTGATAGATACGCAGTATTTT
TRBD1,TRBV7-9,TRBJ2-7,few,CASSSGQGESSYEQYF,TGTGCCAGCAGCTCTGGACAGGGGGAATCAAGTTACGAGCAGTACTTC
-,TRBV20-1,TRBJ1-4,few,CSARGVEKLFF,TGCAGTGCTAGAGGGGTTGAAAAACTGTTTTTT
-,TRBV7-8,TRBJ1-1,few,CASSLGGARDTEAFF,TGTGCCAGCAGCTTAGGGGGAGCAAGGGACACTGAAGCTTTCTTT
-,TRBV7-6,TRBJ2-1,many,CASSLGLVSEQFF,TGTGCCAGCAGCCTCGGACTCGTATCTGAGCAGTTCTTC
-,TRBV18,TRBJ2-1,few,CASSPGGRGTHNEQFF,TGTGCCAGCTCGCCTGGCGGGCGCGGAACCCACAATGAGCAGTTCTTC
-,TRBV7-2,TRBJ1-5,many,CASSLMGSPGQPQHF,TGTGCCAGCAGCTTGATGGGCAGCCCAGGTCAGCCCCAGCATTTT
-,TRBV6-1,TRBJ2-1,-,CASRTPGGAANEQFF,TGTGCCAGCAGAACCCCCGGGGGAGCAGCCAATGAGCAGTTCTTC
TRBD1,TRBV18,TRBJ1-5,-,CASSRDGQDQPQHF,TGTGCCAGCTCACGAGACGGACAGGATCAGCCCCAGCATTTT